Below, one T cell receptor beta chain is given with its context. The target antigen is unknown. This sample stems from a study of human T cells and chemical hapten exposure. As for the study in general: Skin of the upper inner arm, approximately 2 cm by approximately 2 cm, received 2% DPC for sensitization.

Findings of the study overall: Every donor had alopecia, and their immune response may therefore differ from healthy people's. Clustering by CDR3 similarity yielded significantly more large clusters from expanded TCRs than controls.

Library construction involved attaching unique molecular identifiers to individual cDNA molecules, which allowed quantitative, reproducible TCR counting. TCRdb processed the RACE reads anew with MiXCR; each CDR3 protein has one entry. The sample consists of about 98,000 distinct CDR3 sequences, less than 14% of them appearing once. Time point specified: pre-sensitization, week 0. Treatment denoted: therapeutic diphenylcyclopropenone sensitization with weekly scalp DPC. The CDR3 contains 17 residues. Between the trimmed V and J ends, which lost 1 base and 1 base, there was a span of 14 bases. Germline assignment: CDR1 SGHVS and CDR2 FNYEAQ.

This sequence was found in a woman between 55 and 75 years old with alopecia areata. Some clones in this sample may be carry-over from other donors' samples. The input for sequencing was whole blood, taken in connection with sensitization to the hapten diphenylcyclopropenone (DPC). J is TRBJ1-5 and V is TRBV7-6; no clear D gene. The DNA for the CDR3 is TGTGCCAGCAGCTTAGGATGGCAGAGTAGAAGCAATCAGCCCCAGCATTTT. This encodes CASSLGWQSRSNQPQHF.